This T cell receptor beta chain derives from a study of T-cell reconstitution after alpha-beta-depleted transplantation in children. Notes on the study in general: After transplant, high TCRbeta diversity at day 60 in some patients arose from surviving recipient T cells and thymic progenitors. About two months after transplant, alpha-beta T cells reportedly came from several hundred expanded graft clones. When one year had passed after transplant, most T-cell counts and diversity came from newly produced T cells.

A library of TCRbeta sequences, prepared with unique molecular identifiers, was generated. From the PCR reads, TCRdb called clonotypes with MiXCR, one entry per CDR3 protein. The table lists about 980,000 distinct CDR3 sequences, about 29% of them singletons. There are a few counts of this clonotype. Its specificity is not known. Looked up from germline, CDR1 is SGHRS and CDR2 is YFSETQ. This CDR3 has 11 residues. The germline V and J ends were trimmed by 6 bases and 7 bases, with 9 bases remaining between them. The receptor was isolated from a boy less than two years old who had a stem cell transplant for SCID, so the T cells may come from the graft donor. The V call is TRBV5-1, the J call TRBJ2-3; the D is unclear. The sequences come from PBMCs, mostly from graft donor cells, collected 360 days after TCRalphabeta/CD19-depleted stem cell transplant. This CDR3 is CASNEGYTQYF. The CDR3 DNA reads as TGCGCCAGCAACGAAGGGTATACGCAGTATTTT. Based on the CDR3 plus reference TRBV5-1 and TRBJ2-3, the full variable domain is KAGVTQTPRYLIKTRGQQVTLSCSPISGHRSVSWYQQTPGQGLQFLFEYFSETQRNKGNFPGRFSGRQFSNSRSEMNVSTLELGDSALYLCASNEGYTQYFGPGTRLTVL.